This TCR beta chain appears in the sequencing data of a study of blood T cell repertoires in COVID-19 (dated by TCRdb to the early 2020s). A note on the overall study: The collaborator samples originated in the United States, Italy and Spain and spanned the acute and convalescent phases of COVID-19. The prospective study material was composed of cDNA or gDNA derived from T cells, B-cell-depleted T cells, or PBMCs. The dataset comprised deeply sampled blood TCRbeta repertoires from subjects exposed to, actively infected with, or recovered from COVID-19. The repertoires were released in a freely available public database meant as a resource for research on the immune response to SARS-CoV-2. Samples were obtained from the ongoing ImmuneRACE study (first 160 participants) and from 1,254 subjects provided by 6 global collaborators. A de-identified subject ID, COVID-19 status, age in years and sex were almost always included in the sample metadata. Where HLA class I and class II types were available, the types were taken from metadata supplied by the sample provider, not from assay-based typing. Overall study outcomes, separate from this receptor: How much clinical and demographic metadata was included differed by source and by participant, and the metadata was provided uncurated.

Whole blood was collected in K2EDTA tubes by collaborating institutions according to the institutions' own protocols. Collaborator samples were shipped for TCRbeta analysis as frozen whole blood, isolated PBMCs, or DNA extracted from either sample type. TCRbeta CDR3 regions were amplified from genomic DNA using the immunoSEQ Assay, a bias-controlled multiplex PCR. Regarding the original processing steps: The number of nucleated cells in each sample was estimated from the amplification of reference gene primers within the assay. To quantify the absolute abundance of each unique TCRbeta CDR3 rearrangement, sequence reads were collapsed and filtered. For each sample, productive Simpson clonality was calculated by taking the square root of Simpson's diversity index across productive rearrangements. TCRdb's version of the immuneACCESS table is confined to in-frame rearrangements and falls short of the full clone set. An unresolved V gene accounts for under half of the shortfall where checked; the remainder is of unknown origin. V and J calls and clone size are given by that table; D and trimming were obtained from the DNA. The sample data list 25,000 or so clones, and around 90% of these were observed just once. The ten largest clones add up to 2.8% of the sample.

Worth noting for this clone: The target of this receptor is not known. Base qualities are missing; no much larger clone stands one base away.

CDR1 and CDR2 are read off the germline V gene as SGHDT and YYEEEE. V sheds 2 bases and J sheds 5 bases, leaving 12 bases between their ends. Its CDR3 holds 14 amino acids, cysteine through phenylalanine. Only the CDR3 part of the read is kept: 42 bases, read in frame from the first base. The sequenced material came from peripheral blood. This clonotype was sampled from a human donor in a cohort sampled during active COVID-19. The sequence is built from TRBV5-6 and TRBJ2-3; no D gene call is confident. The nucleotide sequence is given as TGTGCCAGCAGCTTACCCACTTCGGGAGATACGCAGTATTTT. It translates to CASSLPTSGDTQYF. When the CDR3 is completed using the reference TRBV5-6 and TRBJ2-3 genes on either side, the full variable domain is DAGVTQSPTHLIKTRGQQVTLRCSPKSGHDTVSWYQQALGQGPQFIFQYYEEEERQRGNFPDRFSGHQFPNYSSELNVNALLLGDSALYLCASSLPTSGDTQYFGPGTRLTVL.